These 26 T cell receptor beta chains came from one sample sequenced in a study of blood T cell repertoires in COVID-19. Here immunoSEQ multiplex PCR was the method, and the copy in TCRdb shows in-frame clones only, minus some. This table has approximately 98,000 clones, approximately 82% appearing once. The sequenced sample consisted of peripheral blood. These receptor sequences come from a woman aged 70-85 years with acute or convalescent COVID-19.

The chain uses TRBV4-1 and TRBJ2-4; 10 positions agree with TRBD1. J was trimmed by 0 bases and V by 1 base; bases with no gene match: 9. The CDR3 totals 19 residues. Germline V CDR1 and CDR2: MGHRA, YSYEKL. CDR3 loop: CASSQGQGAQILAKNIQYF. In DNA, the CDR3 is TGCGCCAGCAGCCAAGGACAGGGGGCGCAGATCCTAGCCAAAAACATTCAGTACTTC.

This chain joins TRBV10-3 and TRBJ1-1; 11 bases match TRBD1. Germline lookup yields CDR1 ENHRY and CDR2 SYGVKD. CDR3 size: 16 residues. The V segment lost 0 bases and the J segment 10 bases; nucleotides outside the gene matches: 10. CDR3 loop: CAISESKGQGAMVAFF. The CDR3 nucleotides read TGTGCCATCAGTGAGTCGAAAGGACAGGGGGCAATGGTAGCTTTCTTT.

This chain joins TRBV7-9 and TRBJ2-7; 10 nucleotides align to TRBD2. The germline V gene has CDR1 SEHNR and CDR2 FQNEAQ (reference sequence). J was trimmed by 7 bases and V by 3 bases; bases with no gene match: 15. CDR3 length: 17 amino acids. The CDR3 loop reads CASSLPFSSGRAQEQYF. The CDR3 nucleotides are TGTGCCAGCAGCTTGCCCTTCTCGAGCGGGAGGGCCCAAGAGCAGTACTTC.

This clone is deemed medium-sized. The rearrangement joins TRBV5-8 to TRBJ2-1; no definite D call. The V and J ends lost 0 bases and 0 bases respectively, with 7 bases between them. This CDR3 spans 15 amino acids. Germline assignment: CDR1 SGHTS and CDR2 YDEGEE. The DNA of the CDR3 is TGTGCCAGCAGCTTGGACAGCCTCTCCTACAATGAGCAGTTCTTC. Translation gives CASSLDSLSYNEQFF.

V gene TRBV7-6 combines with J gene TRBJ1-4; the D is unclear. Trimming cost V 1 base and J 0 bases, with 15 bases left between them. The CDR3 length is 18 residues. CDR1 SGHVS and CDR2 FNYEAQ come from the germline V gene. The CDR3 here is CASSLGLPTLSTNEKLFF. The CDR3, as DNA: TGTGCCAGCAGCTTAGGTCTTCCAACCCTATCAACTAATGAAAAACTGTTTTTT. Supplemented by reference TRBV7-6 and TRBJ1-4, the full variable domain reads GAGVSQSPRYKVTKRGQDVALRCDPISGHVSLYWYRQALGQGPEFLTYFNYEAQQDKSGLPNDRFSAERPEGSISTLTIQRTEQRDSAMYRCASSLGLPTLSTNEKLFFGSGTQLSVL.

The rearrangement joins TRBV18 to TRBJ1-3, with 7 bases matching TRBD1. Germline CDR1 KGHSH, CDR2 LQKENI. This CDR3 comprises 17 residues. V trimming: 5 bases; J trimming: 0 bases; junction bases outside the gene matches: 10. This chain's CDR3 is CASSATTGTVSGNTIYF. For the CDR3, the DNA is TGTGCCAGCTCAGCGACGACAGGGACTGTCTCTGGAAACACCATATATTTT.

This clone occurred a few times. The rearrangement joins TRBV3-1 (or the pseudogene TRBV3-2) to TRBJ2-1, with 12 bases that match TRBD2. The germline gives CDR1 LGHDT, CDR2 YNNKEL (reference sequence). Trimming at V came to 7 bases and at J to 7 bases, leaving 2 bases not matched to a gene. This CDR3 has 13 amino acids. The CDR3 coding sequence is TGTGCCAGCATGACTAGCGGGAGTAATGAGCAGTTCTTC. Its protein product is CASMTSGSNEQFF.

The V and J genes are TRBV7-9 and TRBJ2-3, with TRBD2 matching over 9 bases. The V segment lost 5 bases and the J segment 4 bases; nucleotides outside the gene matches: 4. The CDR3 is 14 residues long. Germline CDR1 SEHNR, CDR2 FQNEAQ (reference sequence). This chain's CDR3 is CASSQRLAADTQYF. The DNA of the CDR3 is TGTGCCAGCAGCCAGCGACTAGCGGCAGATACGCAGTATTTT.

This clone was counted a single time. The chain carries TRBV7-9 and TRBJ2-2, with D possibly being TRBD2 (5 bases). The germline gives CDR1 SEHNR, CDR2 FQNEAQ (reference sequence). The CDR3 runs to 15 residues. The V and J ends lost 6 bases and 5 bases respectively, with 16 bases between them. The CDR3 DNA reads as TGTGCCAGCAGTTCTCACGCCGGCGGGACCGGGGAGCTGTTTTTT. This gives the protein CASSSHAGGTGELFF.

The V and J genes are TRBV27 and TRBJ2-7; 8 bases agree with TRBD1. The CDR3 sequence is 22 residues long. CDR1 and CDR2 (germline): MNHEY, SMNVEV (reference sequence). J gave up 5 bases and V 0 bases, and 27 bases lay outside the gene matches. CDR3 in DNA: TGTGCCAGCAGTTTATCGATCGCCTCGTCGCCCCTCTTGGGGCAGGGGGCCCACGAGCAGTACTTC. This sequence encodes CASSLSIASSPLLGQGAHEQYF.

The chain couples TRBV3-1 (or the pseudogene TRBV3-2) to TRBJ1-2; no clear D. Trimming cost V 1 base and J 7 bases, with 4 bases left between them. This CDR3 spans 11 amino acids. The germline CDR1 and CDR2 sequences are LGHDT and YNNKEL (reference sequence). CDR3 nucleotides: TGTGCCAGCAGCCAAGGGAGTGGCTACACCTTC. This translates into CASSQGSGYTF.

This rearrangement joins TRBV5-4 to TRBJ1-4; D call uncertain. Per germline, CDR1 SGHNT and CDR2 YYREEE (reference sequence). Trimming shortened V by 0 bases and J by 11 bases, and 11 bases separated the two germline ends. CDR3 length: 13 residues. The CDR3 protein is CASSLDRERKLFF. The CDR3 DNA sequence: TGTGCCAGCAGCTTGGATAGGGAGCGGAAACTGTTTTTT.

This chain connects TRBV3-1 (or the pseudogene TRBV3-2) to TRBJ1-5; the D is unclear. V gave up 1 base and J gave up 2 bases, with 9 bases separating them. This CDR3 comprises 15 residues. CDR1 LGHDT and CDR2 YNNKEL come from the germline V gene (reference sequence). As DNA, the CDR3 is TGTGCCAGCAGCCAAGGTCGGGTAGGCAATCAGCCCCAGCATTTT. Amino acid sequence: CASSQGRVGNQPQHF.

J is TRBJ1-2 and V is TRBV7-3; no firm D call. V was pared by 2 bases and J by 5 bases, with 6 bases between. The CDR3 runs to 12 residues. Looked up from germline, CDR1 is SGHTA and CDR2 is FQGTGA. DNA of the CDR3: TGTGCCAGCAGCTTATCCGGGTATGGCTACACCTTC. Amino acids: CASSLSGYGYTF.

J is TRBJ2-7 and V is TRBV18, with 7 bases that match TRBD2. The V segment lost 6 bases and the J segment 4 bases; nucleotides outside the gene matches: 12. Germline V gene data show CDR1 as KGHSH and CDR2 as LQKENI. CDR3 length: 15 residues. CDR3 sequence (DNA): TGTGCCAGCTCTGGCCAGGGCGGGGGTACGTACGAGCAGTACGTC. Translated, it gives CASSGQGGGTYEQYV.

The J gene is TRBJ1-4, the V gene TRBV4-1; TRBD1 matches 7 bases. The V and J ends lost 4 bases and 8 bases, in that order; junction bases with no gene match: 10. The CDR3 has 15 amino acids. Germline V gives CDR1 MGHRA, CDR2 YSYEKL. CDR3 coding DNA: TGCGCCAGCAGCCTAACTACCGGGACAGTCGAAAAACTGTTTTTT. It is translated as CASSLTTGTVEKLFF.

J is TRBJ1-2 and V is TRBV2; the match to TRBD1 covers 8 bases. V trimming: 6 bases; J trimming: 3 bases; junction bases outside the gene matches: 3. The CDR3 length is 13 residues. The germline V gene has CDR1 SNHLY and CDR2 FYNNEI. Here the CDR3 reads CASRGQDHYGYTF. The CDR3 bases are TGTGCCAGCAGGGGACAGGATCACTATGGCTACACCTTC.

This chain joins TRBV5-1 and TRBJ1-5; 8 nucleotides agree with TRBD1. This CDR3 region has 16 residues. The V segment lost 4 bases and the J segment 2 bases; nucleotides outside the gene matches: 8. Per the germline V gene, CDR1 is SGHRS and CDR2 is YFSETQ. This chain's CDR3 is CASSVEPTGGNQPQHF. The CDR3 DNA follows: TGCGCCAGCAGCGTGGAACCGACAGGGGGCAATCAGCCCCAGCATTTT.

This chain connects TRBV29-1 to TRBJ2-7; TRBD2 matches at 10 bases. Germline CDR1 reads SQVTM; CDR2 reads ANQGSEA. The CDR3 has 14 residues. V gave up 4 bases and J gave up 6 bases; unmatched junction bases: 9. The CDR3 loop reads CSVGTSGPSAEQYF. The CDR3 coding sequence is TGCAGCGTTGGGACTAGCGGCCCTTCGGCCGAGCAGTACTTC.

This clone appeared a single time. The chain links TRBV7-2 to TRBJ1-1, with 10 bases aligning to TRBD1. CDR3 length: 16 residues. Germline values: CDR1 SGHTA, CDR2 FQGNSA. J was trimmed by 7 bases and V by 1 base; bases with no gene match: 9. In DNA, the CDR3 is TGTGCCAGCAGCTTAGTTTCGGCGGGACAGGGGAGTGAAGCTTTCTTT. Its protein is CASSLVSAGQGSEAFF.

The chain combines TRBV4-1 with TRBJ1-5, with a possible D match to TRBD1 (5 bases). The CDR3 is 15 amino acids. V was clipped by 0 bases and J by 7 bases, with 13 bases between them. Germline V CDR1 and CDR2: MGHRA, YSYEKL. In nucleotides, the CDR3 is TGCGCCAGCAGCCAAGATGGGGCAGTGGGGCAGCCCCAGCATTTT. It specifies CASSQDGAVGQPQHF.

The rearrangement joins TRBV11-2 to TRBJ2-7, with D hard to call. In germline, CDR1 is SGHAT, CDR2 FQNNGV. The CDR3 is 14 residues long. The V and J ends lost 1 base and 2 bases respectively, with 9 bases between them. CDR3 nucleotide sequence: TGTGCCAGCAGCTTAGCTCCGGGTCCCTACGAGCAGTACTTC. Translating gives CASSLAPGPYEQYF.

The CDR3 coding sequence is TGTGCCTCCAAAGGGGGCAGGGAGGGCAATCAGCCCCAGCATTTT. It encodes CASKGGREGNQPQHF. This rearrangement joins TRBV10-3 to TRBJ1-5; 7 bases fit TRBD1. CDR3 length equals 15 residues. V trimming: 11 bases; J trimming: 2 bases; junction bases outside the gene matches: 12. CDR1 is ENHRY, CDR2 SYGVKD, per germline.

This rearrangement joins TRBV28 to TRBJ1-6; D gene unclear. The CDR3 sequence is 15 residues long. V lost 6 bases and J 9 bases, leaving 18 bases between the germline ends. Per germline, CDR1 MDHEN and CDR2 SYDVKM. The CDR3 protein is CASSTRRAVVSPLHF. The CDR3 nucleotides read TGTGCCAGCAGCACACGGAGGGCAGTTGTTTCACCCCTCCACTTT.

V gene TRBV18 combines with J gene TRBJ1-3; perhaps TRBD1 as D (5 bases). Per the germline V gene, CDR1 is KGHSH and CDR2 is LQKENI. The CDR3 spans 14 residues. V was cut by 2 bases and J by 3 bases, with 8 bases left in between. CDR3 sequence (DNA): TGTGCCAGCTCACCATCGGGGGTTGGAAACACCATATATTTT. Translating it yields CASSPSGVGNTIYF.

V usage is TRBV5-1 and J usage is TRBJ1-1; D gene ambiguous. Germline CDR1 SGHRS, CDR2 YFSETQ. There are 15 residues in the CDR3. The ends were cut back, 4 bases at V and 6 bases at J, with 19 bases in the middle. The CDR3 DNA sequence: TGCGCCAGCAGCCCCAGGTTGGGCAGCACCTCTGAAGCTTTCTTT. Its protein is CASSPRLGSTSEAFF.